The T cell receptor (beta chain) described here comes from a study of shared clonotypes between healthy human individuals. The CDR3 spans 13 residues. Looked up from germline, CDR1 is SGHAT and CDR2 is FQNNGV. V was pared by 3 bases and J by 4 bases, with 9 bases between. Generated by immunoSEQ multiplex PCR, the TCRdb table keeps only in-frame clones and is missing some. Of 2 million to 2.5 million clones detected, 90% to 97% appear once; the ten largest clones hold around 0.13%. Memory CD4+ cells were the fraction left after CD45RA+ naive selection. This sequence joins TRBV11-2 and TRBJ1-1; D uncertain. This TCR was sampled from a man aged 18 to 30 in good health. The material sequenced was naive CD4+ T cells sorted from blood. Sample subset: CD45RA+ positively selected. In nucleotides, the CDR3 is TGTGCCAGCAGCTTCGGGGAGAGCACTGAAGCTTTCTTT. Translation gives CASSFGESTEAFF.